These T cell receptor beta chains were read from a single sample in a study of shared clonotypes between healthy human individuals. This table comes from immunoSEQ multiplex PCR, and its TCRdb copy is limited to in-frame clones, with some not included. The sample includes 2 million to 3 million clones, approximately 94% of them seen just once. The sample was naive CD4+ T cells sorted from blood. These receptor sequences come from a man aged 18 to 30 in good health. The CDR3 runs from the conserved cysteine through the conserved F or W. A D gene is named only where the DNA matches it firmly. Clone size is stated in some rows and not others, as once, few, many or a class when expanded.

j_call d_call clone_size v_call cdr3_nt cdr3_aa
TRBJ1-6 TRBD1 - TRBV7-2 TGTGCCAGCAGCCCGACAGGGGAGAATTCACCCCTCCACTTT CASSPTGENSPLHF
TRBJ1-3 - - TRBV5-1 TGCGCCAGTGCCGCAGGGTCTGGAAACACCATATATTTT CASAAGSGNTIYF
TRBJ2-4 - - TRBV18 TGTGCCAGCTCAAGCAGGGGAGGAAACATTCAGTACTTC CASSSRGGNIQYF
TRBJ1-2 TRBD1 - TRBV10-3 TGTGCCATCAGCACCGGACAGGATAACTATGGCTACACCTTC CAISTGQDNYGYTF
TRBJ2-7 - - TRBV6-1 TGTGCCAGCAGTGTCGACACCATCCTGCTCGAGCAGTACTTC CASSVDTILLEQYF
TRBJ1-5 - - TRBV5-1 TGCGCCAGCAGCTTAACAGGGAATCAGCCCCAGCATTTT CASSLTGNQPQHF
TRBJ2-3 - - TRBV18 TGTGCCAGCTCACCGGGGACGGGGCAGTATTTT CASSPGTGQYF
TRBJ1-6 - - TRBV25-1 TGTGCCAGAGACAGCAGGTTTTCAAGCTCCTATAATTCACCCCTCCACTTT CARDSRFSSSYNSPLHF
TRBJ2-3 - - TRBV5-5 TGTGCCAGCAGCTTGGACAGGAGCACAGATACGCAGTATTTT CASSLDRSTDTQYF
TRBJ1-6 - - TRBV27 TGTGCCAGCAGGTACAGGGAAGGAGGTTCACCCCTCCACTTT CASRYREGGSPLHF
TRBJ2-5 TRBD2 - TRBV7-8 TGTGCCAGCAGGCCACATCTACTAGCGGCCGAAGAGACCCAGTACTTC CASRPHLLAAEETQYF
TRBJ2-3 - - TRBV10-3 TGTGCCATCACCGGACAGCAGCTCCCAGATACGCAGTATTTT CAITGQQLPDTQYF
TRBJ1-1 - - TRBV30 TGTGCCTGTAAGACTCTGAGTGAAGCTTTCTTT CACKTLSEAFF
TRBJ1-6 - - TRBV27 TGTGCCAGCAGTACCCGGGCCAGTCAATTTAATTCACCCCTCCACTTT CASSTRASQFNSPLHF
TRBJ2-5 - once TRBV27 TGTGCCAGCAGTTGGGGCGGATTGTCGACCCAGTACTTC CASSWGGLSTQYF
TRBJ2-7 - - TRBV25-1 TGTGCCAGCAGTGATTCCCGGCCGGGGACGCCCTACGAGCAGTACTTC CASSDSRPGTPYEQYF
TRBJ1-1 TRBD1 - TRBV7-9 TGTGCCAGCAGCCCACGGACAGGAGACAACACTGAAGCTTTCTTT CASSPRTGDNTEAFF
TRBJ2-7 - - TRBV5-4 TGTGCCAGCAGCTTGGGCGTGGGAGTGGTAGGTGAGCAGTACTTC CASSLGVGVVGEQYF
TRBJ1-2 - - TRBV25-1 TGTGCCAGCAGCGTTGGGCCTAACTATGGCTACACCTTC CASSVGPNYGYTF
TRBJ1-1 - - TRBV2 TGTGCCAGCAGTGAAGGTCCCGTCAACACTGAAGCTTTCTTT CASSEGPVNTEAFF
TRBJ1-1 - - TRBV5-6 TGTGCCAGCAGCTTGTTGTGGAAGGAGAACACTGAAGCTTTCTTT CASSLLWKENTEAFF
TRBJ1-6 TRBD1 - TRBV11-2 TGTGCCAGCAGCTCACCGGGACAGTATTCACCCCTCCACTTT CASSSPGQYSPLHF
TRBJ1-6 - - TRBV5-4 TGTGCCAGCAGCTTGAGTACCGGGACGGACTCACCCCTCCACTTT CASSLSTGTDSPLHF
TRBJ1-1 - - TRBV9 TGTGCCAGCAGCCGGGGGTTGGGGGAAGAGTTTGCTTTCTTT CASSRGLGEEFAFF
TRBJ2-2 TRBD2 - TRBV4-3 TGCGCCAGCAGCCCGGGACTAGCGGGAGAGGTCTCGTTTTTT CASSPGLAGEVSFF
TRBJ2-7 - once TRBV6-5 TGTGCCAGCACCAGGGGTCCTCCTTACGAGCAGTACTTC CASTRGPPYEQYF
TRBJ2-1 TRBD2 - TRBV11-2 TGTGCCAGCAGCTTGACGTCGGGAGGCAATGAGCAGTTCTTC CASSLTSGGNEQFF
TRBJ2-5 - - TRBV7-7 TGTGCTAGCACCCAGGGTTTTAGGGAGACCCAGTACTTC CASTQGFRETQYF